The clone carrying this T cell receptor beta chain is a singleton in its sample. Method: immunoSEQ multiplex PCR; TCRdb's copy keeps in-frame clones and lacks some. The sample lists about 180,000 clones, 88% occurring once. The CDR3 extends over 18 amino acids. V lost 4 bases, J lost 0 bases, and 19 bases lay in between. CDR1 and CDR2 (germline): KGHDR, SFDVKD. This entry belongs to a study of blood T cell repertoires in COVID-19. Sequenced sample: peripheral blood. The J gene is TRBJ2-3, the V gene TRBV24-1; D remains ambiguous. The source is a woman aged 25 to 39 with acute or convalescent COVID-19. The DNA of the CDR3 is TGTGCCACCAGTGACTACCCCGCCCGGTCCCAAAGCACAGATACGCAGTATTTT. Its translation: CATSDYPARSQSTDTQYF.